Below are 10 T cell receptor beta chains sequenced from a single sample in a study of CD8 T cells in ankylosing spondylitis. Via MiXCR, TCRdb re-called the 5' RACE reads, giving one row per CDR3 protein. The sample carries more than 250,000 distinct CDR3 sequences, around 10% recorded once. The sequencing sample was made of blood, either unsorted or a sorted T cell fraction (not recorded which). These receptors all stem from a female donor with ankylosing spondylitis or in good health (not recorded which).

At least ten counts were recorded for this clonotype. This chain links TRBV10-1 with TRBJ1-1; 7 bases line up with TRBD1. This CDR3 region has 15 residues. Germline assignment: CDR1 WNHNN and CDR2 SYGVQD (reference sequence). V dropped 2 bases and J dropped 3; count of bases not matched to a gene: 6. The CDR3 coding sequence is TGCGCCAGCAGTGAGAACAGGGGCCGGTACACTGAAGCTTTCTTT. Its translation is CASSENRGRYTEAFF.

CDR3 DNA: TGCAGTGCTAGAGATGAGAGGGGGACTAGCGGGGTTCGAGGCTACAATGAGCAGTTCTTC. It specifies CSARDERGTSGVRGYNEQFF. V gene TRBV20-1 combines with J gene TRBJ2-1, with 13 bases that match TRBD2. The CDR3 length is 20 residues. Germline CDR1 is DFQATT and CDR2 is SNEGSKA (reference sequence). V dropped 0 bases and J dropped 3; count of bases not matched to a gene: 14.

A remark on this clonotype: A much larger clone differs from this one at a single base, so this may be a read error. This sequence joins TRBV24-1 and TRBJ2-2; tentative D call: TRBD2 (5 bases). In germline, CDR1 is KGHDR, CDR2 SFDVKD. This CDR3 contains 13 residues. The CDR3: CATSALTTGEQFF. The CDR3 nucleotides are TGTGCCACCAGTGCCCTAACTACCGGGGAGCAGTTTTTT.

For the CDR3, the DNA is TGTGCCAGCAGCCAAGGGGCCGGATTTTACGAGCAGTACTTC. Its translation is CASSQGAGFYEQYF. The chain couples TRBV3-1 to TRBJ2-7; D is unresolved. This CDR3 comprises 14 residues. V was cut by 1 base and J by 4 bases, with 11 bases left in between. Looked up from germline, CDR1 is LGHDT and CDR2 is YNNKEL (reference sequence).

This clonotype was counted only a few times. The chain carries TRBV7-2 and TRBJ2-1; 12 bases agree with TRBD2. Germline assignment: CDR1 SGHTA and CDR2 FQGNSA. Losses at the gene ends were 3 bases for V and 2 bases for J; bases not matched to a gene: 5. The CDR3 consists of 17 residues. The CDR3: CASSLSLAGGAYNEQFF. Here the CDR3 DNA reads TGTGCCAGCAGCTTGTCCCTAGCGGGGGGGGCCTACAATGAGCAGTTCTTC.

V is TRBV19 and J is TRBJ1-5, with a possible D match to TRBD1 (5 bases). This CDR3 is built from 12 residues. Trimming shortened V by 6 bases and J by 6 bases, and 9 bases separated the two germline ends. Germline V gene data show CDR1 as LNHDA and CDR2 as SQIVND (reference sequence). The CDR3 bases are TGTGCCAGTAGATCAGGGTCTCAGCCCCAGCATTTT. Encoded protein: CASRSGSQPQHF.

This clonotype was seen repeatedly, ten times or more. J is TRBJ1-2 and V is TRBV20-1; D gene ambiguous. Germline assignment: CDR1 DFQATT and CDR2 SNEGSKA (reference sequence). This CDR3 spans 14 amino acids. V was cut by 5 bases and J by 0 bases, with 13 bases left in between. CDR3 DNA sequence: TGCAGTGCTCTTCCACAGCGAACTAACTATGGCTACACCTTC. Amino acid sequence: CSALPQRTNYGYTF.

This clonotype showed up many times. CDR3 bases: TGTGCCAGCAGCCAGACAGTTTCTGCCGGGGAGCTGTTTTTT. Residues: CASSQTVSAGELFF. The chain couples TRBV5-5 to TRBJ2-2; a weak D match, TRBD1 (5 bases). The V gene's germline CDR1 is SGHKS and CDR2 YYEKEE (reference sequence). The CDR3 length is 14 residues. Trimming cost V 4 bases and J 6 bases, with 13 bases left between them.

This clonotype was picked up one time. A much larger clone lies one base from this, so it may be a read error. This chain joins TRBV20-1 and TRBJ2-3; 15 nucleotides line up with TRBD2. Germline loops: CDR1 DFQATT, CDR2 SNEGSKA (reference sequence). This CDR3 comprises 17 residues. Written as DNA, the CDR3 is TGCTGTGCTACCGGGACTAGCGGGGGGACCAACACAGATACGCAGTATTTT. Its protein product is CCATGTSGGTNTDTQYF.

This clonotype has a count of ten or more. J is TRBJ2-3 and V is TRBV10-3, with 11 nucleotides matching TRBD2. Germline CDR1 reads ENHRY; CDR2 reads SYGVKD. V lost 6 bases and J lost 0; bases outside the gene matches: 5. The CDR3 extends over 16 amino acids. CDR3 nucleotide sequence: TGTGCCATCAGGGGGACTAGCGGTCCTAGCACAGATACGCAGTATTTT. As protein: CAIRGTSGPSTDTQYF.